The following is a TCR beta chain sequence with its context. The antigen is not known. The data belong to a study of blood T cells in healthy people across ages. Whole-study results and caveats: The CMV status of each donor remained undetermined, and this could have confounded shifts in expanded clonotypes.

The J segment lost 7 bases and the V segment lost 6 bases, leaving 13 bases of the junction unmatched. CDR1 is SQVTM and CDR2 is ANQGSEA in the germline V gene. The CDR3 runs 14 residues. Together with a sample-barcoded 5' primer, a J-beta primer mix was included in a second PCR lasting roughly 7 to 11 cycles. TCRdb re-derived calls from the 5' RACE reads in MiXCR, one entry per CDR3 protein. The table lists roughly 2 million distinct CDR3 sequences, 40% to 55% of them singletons. Sequenced input: blood. The sequence derives from a woman aged 35 to 49 in good health. The chain links TRBV29-1 to TRBJ1-2; 8 bases fit TRBD1. The CDR3 DNA is TGCAGCGTCGCAGAGGCAGGGGGCGACGGTGGCTACACCTTC. Its protein is CSVAEAGGDGGYTF.